A single sample gave rise to the 20 T cell receptor beta chains below, sequenced in a study of long-term antiretroviral therapy in people with HIV. Sequencing used immunoSEQ v3.0 at survey level. Assay: immunoSEQ multiplex PCR; the TCRdb copy retains only in-frame clones and omits some. The data show 20,000 to 25,000 clones, 80% to 95% seen once. Material: unsorted PBMCs, obtained 4.4 years after starting antiretroviral therapy. The receptors were sampled from a woman in her fifties or sixties with HIV.

CDR3 sequence: CASSSPGTGGSSGYTF. Written as DNA, the CDR3 is TGTGCCAGCAGCTCTCCCGGGACAGGGGGCTCGAGTGGCTACACCTTC. V usage is TRBV6-6 and J usage is TRBJ1-2; 12 bases are shared with TRBD1. The CDR3 has 16 residues. The ends lost 6 bases at V and 7 bases at J; junction bases unmatched: 12. CDR1 and CDR2 (germline): MNHNY, SVGAGI (reference sequence).

The CDR3 nucleotides read TGCGCCAGCAGCCAAGATTGGGTTAGCACAGATACGCAGTATTTT. Its protein is CASSQDWVSTDTQYF. The chain is built from TRBV4-3 and TRBJ2-3; D gene ambiguous. The V and J ends lost 0 bases and 0 bases respectively, with 7 bases between them. Germline values: CDR1 LGHNA, CDR2 YSLEER. CDR3 length: 15 amino acids.

The rearrangement links TRBV7-2 to TRBJ1-3, with D unclear. CDR3 size: 16 residues. Trimming removed 5 bases from V and 3 bases from J, with 17 bases in between. CDR1 is SGHTA, CDR2 FQGNSA, per germline. CDR3 nucleotides: TGTGCCAGCAGCCTTGAAACATTGACGAGTGGAAACACCATATATTTT. The encoded protein is CASSLETLTSGNTIYF. The full variable domain, with the rest looked up from reference TRBV7-2 and TRBJ1-3, is GAGVSQSPSNKVTEKGKDVELRCDPISGHTALYWYRQSLGQGLEFLIYFQGNSAPDKSGLPSDRFSAERTGGSVSTLTIQRTQQEDSAVYLCASSLETLTSGNTIYFGEGSWLTVV.

This clone was counted once. The V gene is TRBV6-6, the J gene TRBJ2-7; D uncertain. The germline V and J ends were trimmed by 0 bases and 3 bases, with 15 bases remaining between them. CDR1 MNHNY and CDR2 SVGAGI come from the germline V gene (reference sequence). This CDR3 has 16 amino acids. The DNA for the CDR3 is TGTGCCAGCAGTTACTCGTTAGGTGACGCAGGCTACGAGCAGTACTTC. This sequence encodes CASSYSLGDAGYEQYF.

The chain combines TRBV7-2 with TRBJ2-7; the D gene is possibly TRBD1 (5 bases). Trimming pared 5 bases from V and 2 bases from J, leaving 13 bases between. The CDR3 is made up of 14 amino acids. The germline V gene encodes CDR1 SGHTA and CDR2 FQGNSA. CDR3 residues: CASSLDSYTYEQYF. The CDR3 nucleotides are TGTGCCAGCAGCCTAGACAGTTATACCTACGAGCAGTACTTC.

The genes are TRBV28 and TRBJ1-5, with D perhaps matching TRBD1 (6 bases). The CDR3 sequence is 15 residues long. V lost 4 bases and J 9 bases, leaving 19 bases between the germline ends. Germline V gene data show CDR1 as MDHEN and CDR2 as SYDVKM. CDR3 in DNA: TGTGCCAGCAGTTCCGCCAGACAGGCTGTGGGGCCCCAGCATTTT. Its protein is CASSSARQAVGPQHF.

This clone was seen a few times. Here the CDR3 DNA reads TGTGCCAGCAGTGTTGAGGGGGCGCCCCCCTATGGCTACACCTTC. Translated: CASSVEGAPPYGYTF. This rearrangement joins TRBV6-5 to TRBJ1-2, with TRBD1 identical over 7 bases. V trimming: 5 bases; J trimming: 4 bases; junction bases outside the gene matches: 10. Germline V gene lookup returns CDR1 MNHEY and CDR2 SVGAGI. This CDR3 is 15 amino acids long.

This chain links TRBV9 with TRBJ1-2; maybe TRBD1 (5 bases). The CDR3 consists of 18 residues. CDR1 is SGDLS and CDR2 is YYNGEE in the germline V gene. Trimming stripped 2 bases from V and 8 bases from J, with 28 bases between. The CDR3 loop reads CASSVNWLAGRTLGGYTF. In DNA form, the CDR3 reads TGTGCCAGCAGCGTCAATTGGTTGGCAGGGCGGACTCTTGGAGGCTACACCTTC.

This clone was found once. The V gene is TRBV19, the J gene TRBJ2-7; D may be TRBD1 (6 bases). The CDR3 is 15 amino acids. CDR1 is LNHDA, CDR2 SQIVND, per germline (reference sequence). V lost 1 base, J lost 1 base, and 11 bases lay in between. Here the CDR3 reads CASSIGDRFSYEQYF. CDR3 coding DNA: TGTGCCAGTAGTATAGGAGACAGGTTTTCCTACGAGCAGTACTTC.

The chain is built from TRBV6-6 and TRBJ1-4, with 10 bases fitting TRBD1. CDR3 length: 15 amino acids. Germline V gene lookup returns CDR1 MNHNY and CDR2 SVGAGI (reference sequence). V lost 6 bases to trimming and J lost 7 bases; unmatched junction nucleotides: 8. DNA of the CDR3: TGTGCCAGCAGCGCCCCGGGACAGGGGAGTGAAAAACTGTTTTTT. Amino acid sequence: CASSAPGQGSEKLFF.

The chain links TRBV19 to TRBJ2-6; D may be TRBD1 (5 bases). The V end was cut by 5 bases, the J end by 0 bases, with 17 bases between. The CDR3 covers 18 residues. CDR1 and CDR2 from the germline V gene are LNHDA and SQIVND (reference sequence). Here the CDR3 reads CASSRPGNRASGANVLTF. CDR3 nucleotides: TGTGCCAGTAGTCGTCCAGGGAATAGGGCCTCTGGGGCCAACGTCCTGACTTTC.

This clone appeared once. The chain combines TRBV5-8 with TRBJ2-3; a weak D match, TRBD1 (6 bases). The germline V gene encodes CDR1 SGHTS and CDR2 YDEGEE. Trimming took off 0 bases at V and 0 bases at J, with 8 bases between the two ends. The CDR3 length is 15 residues. The CDR3 DNA reads as TGTGCCAGCAGCTTGGTGGGACAAAGCACAGATACGCAGTATTTT. Translating gives CASSLVGQSTDTQYF.

The rearrangement links TRBV7-9 to TRBJ2-5, with 15 positions matching TRBD2. The V and J ends lost 5 bases and 2 bases, in that order; junction bases with no gene match: 9. This CDR3 spans 18 amino acids. The germline gives CDR1 SEHNR, CDR2 FQNEAQ (reference sequence). The CDR3: CASSEVGGTSGGQETQYF. Written as DNA, the CDR3 is TGTGCCAGCAGCGAAGTTGGGGGGACTAGCGGGGGGCAAGAGACCCAGTACTTC. Filled out from reference TRBV7-9 and TRBJ2-5, the complete variable domain reads DTGVSQNPRHKITKRGQNVTFRCDPISEHNRLYWYRQTLGQGPEFLTYFQNEAQLEKSRLLSDRFSAERPKGSFSTLEIQRTEQGDSAMYLCASSEVGGTSGGQETQYFGPGTRLLVL.

About this clone: The junction and the germline gene differ at one end; a read error may be behind it. V gene TRBV30 combines with J gene TRBJ1-4; 7 positions agree with TRBD1. Germline CDR1 reads GTSNPN; CDR2 reads SVGIG (reference sequence). This CDR3 spans 15 amino acids. The CDR3 region has the DNA TGTGCCTGGACCTTGGGGAGGGGGCCTAACGAAAAACTGTTTTTT. It specifies CAWTLGRGPNEKLFF.

This clone was observed a single time. The rearrangement uses TRBV10-1 and TRBJ1-2; D uncertain. Looked up from germline, CDR1 is WNHNN and CDR2 is SYGVQD (reference sequence). Trimming pared 6 bases from V and 8 bases from J, leaving 19 bases between. This CDR3 has 14 amino acids. The CDR3 loop reads CASSPILEVEGYTF. CDR3 nucleotide sequence: TGCGCCAGCAGCCCTATACTGGAAGTGGAAGGCTACACCTTC.

CDR3 coding DNA: TGTGCCAGCTCACCTACGACCCAGGTCCCTAACTATGGCTACACCTTC. Translation: CASSPTTQVPNYGYTF. J is TRBJ1-2 and V is TRBV18; D is uncertain. The germline V gene encodes CDR1 KGHSH and CDR2 LQKENI. This CDR3 contains 16 residues. The V end lost 3 bases, the J end lost 0 bases, and 14 bases lay between the germline ends.

CDR3 sequence reads: CASSFFQGITEAFF. The CDR3 DNA follows: TGTGCCAGCAGCTTTTTTCAGGGCATCACTGAAGCTTTCTTT. The V call is TRBV5-6, the J call TRBJ1-1, with a possible D match to TRBD1 (5 bases). Germline CDR1 is SGHDT and CDR2 is YYEEEE. The CDR3 consists of 14 residues. Trimming removed 2 bases at V and 4 bases at J, with 12 bases between.

The V and J genes are TRBV2 and TRBJ1-1; the match to TRBD1 covers 7 bases. The junction had 2 bases not matched to a gene; V was cut back by 0 bases and J by 1 base. Per germline, CDR1 SNHLY and CDR2 FYNNEI. This CDR3 region has 15 residues. CDR3 loop: CASSEAGTENTEAFF. In nucleotides, the CDR3 is TGTGCCAGCAGTGAAGCGGGGACAGAGAACACTGAAGCTTTCTTT.

This chain joins TRBV11-2 and TRBJ1-1, with D possibly matching TRBD1 (5 bases). The V gene lost 6 bases and the J gene lost 1 base, with 15 bases spanning the gap. Germline CDR1 is SGHAT and CDR2 is FQNNGV. The CDR3 totals 15 residues. In DNA form, the CDR3 reads TGTGCCAGCAGTCCCTCGCCAGGGCAGAACACTGAAGCTTTCTTT. Translated: CASSPSPGQNTEAFF. Complete variable domain (other parts from reference TRBV11-2 and TRBJ1-1): EAGVAQSPRYKIIEKRQSVAFWCNPISGHATLYWYQQILGQGPKLLIQFQNNGVVDDSQLPKDRFSAERLKGVDSTLKIQPAKLEDSAVYLCASSPSPGQNTEAFFGQGTRLTVV.

The chain is built from TRBV1 and TRBJ1-1. TRBV1 is a recognized pseudogene. The CDR3 covers 16 residues. Written as DNA, the CDR3 is TGCACCAGCAGCCAAGCTGGGGGAGGGTATACCACTGAAGCTTTCTTT. It yields the protein CTSSQAGGGYTTEAFF.